This T cell receptor (beta chain) was found in a study of blood T cell repertoires in COVID-19. About the research overall: Nucleic acid was either cDNA or gDNA, and it came from T cells, B-cell-depleted T cells, or PBMCs.

Clones were sequenced by immunoSEQ multiplex PCR, and TCRdb holds only the in-frame ones, with some missing. The table records about 300,000 clones, around 90% of them present only once. CDR1 and CDR2 (germline): MGHDK, SYGVNS. The CDR3 spans 14 residues. V lost 1 base and J lost 1, with 7 bases in between. This clone was counted once. The sequencing sample was made of peripheral blood. This sequence originates from a man aged 18 to 30 who had recovered from COVID-19. V usage is TRBV25-1 and J usage is TRBJ2-5, with D hard to call. CDR3: CASSEWSLQETQYF. The CDR3 bases are TGTGCCAGCAGTGAATGGAGTCTCCAAGAGACCCAGTACTTC.